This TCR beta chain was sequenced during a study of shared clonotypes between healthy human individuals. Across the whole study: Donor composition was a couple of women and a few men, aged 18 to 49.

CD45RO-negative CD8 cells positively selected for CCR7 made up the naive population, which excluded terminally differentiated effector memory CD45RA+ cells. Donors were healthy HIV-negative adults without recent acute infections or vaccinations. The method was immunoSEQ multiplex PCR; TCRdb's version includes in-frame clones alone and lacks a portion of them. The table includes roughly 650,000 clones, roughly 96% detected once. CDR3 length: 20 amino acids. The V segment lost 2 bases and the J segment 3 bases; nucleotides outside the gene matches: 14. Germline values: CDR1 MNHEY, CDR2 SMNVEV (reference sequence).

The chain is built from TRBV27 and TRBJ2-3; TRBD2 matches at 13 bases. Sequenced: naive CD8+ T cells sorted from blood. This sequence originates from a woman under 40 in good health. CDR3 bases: TGTGCCAGCAGTTTAATGGGTTGGTGGACTAGCGGGAGTTTGACAGATACGCAGTATTTT. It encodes CASSLMGWWTSGSLTDTQYF.